These 14 T cell receptor beta chains originate from one sample sequenced in a study of vaccination effects on CD4 cells after COVID-19. Method: immunoSEQ multiplex PCR; TCRdb's copy keeps in-frame clones and lacks some. Among approximately 30,000 clones listed, around 75% were seen once. The antigens of these receptors remain unknown. Expansion with viral peptide pools was applied to antigen-specific CD4+ T cells by the ViraFEST assay prior to sequencing. Cells that had been cultured for roughly ten days were the source of isolated CD4+ T cells. Prior SARS-CoV-2 infection was absent in the vaccine recipients, as shown by negative nucleocapsid antibodies. Here the sequenced sample was CD4+ T cells from PBMCs cultured with SARS-CoV-2 spike peptides, taken before COVID-19 vaccination. The receptors stem from a human donor who received a COVID-19 vaccine.

This clone turned up a few times. The V and J genes are TRBV4-3 and TRBJ1-6; possibly TRBD1 for D (6 bases). Trimming stripped 4 bases from V and 4 bases from J, with 20 bases between. From germline, CDR1 is LGHNA and CDR2 YSLEER. This CDR3 contains 18 residues. In DNA form, the CDR3 reads TGCGCCAGCAGCCTTAGGGCTCCGGGACACCTTTATAATTCACCCCTCCACTTT. Residues: CASSLRAPGHLYNSPLHF.

The CDR3 DNA sequence: TGTGCCAGCACTCAACCCGGGACAGGGTTGAATGAGCAGTTCTTC. Encoded protein: CASTQPGTGLNEQFF. The J gene is TRBJ2-1, the V gene TRBV6-5, with 9 bases matching TRBD1. CDR3 length: 15 amino acids. With 7 bases clipped from V and 7 bases from J, the junction kept 11 bases outside the gene matches. Germline-derived CDR1 and CDR2 are MNHEY and SVGAGI.

This chain uses TRBV19 with TRBJ2-7, with D perhaps given as TRBD1 or TRBD2 (5 bases each). The V end was cut by 3 bases, the J end by 4 bases, with 13 bases between. This CDR3 is built from 14 residues. The germline gives CDR1 LNHDA, CDR2 SQIVND (reference sequence). The CDR3 coding sequence is TGTGCCAGTAGTATCGGGGCAGGGAGTTACGAGCAGTACTTC. Protein product: CASSIGAGSYEQYF.

A single count supports this clone. The chain couples TRBV6-2 or TRBV6-3 to TRBJ2-7; tentatively, D is TRBD1 or TRBD2 (5 bases each). The germline V gene has CDR1 MNHEY and CDR2 SVGEGT. The CDR3 extends over 13 amino acids. Trimming left V 3 bases short and J 5 bases short, with 11 bases between. The CDR3, as DNA: TGTGCCAGCAGTTATGTCAGGGACCACGAGCAGTACTTC. This encodes CASSYVRDHEQYF.

This rearrangement joins TRBV4-3 to TRBJ1-1; D unresolved. CDR1 LGHNA and CDR2 YSLEER come from the germline V gene. Trimming left V 0 bases short and J 1 base short, with 6 bases between. The length of the CDR3 is 14 residues. The CDR3 nucleotides are TGCGCCAGCAGCCAAGATAGGCAGAACACTGAAGCTTTCTTT. Residues: CASSQDRQNTEAFF.

The chain combines TRBV6-2 or TRBV6-3 with TRBJ2-7; no clear D gene. The V and J ends lost 5 bases and 3 bases respectively, with 8 bases between them. Germline values: CDR1 MNHEY, CDR2 SVGEGT. The CDR3 has 12 amino acids. The CDR3 DNA is TGTGCCAGCAGTGATTTAATCTACGAGCAGTACTTC. It specifies CASSDLIYEQYF.

The chain links TRBV20-1 to TRBJ1-2, with 7 bases identical to TRBD1. Germline trimming cut 3 bases from V and 3 bases from J; bases unmatched to any gene: 10. The germline gives CDR1 DFQATT, CDR2 SNEGSKA (reference sequence). The CDR3 runs 15 residues. CDR3 residues: CSASSGEGAHYGYTF. CDR3 in DNA: TGCAGTGCTAGTTCTGGGGAGGGGGCTCACTATGGCTACACCTTC.

The gene calls are TRBV28 and TRBJ2-1; TRBD2 matches at 11 bases. Unmatched junction bases numbered 4, after V lost 2 bases and J lost 7 bases. The CDR3 is 15 residues long. CDR1 is MDHEN and CDR2 is SYDVKM in the germline V gene. CDR3 DNA: TGTGCCAGCAGTTTAGAACTAGCGGGAGTTAATGAGCAGTTCTTC. Translation gives CASSLELAGVNEQFF.

The CDR3 spells CASSDRLDPYNEQFF. CDR3 DNA sequence: TGTGCCAGCAGCGATAGGTTGGACCCCTACAATGAGCAGTTCTTC. The V and J genes are TRBV2 and TRBJ2-1; no clear D gene. Per germline, CDR1 SNHLY and CDR2 FYNNEI. Trimming took off 6 bases at V and 2 bases at J, with 14 bases between the two ends. CDR3 length: 15 residues.

The rearrangement uses TRBV29-1 and TRBJ1-1; D is unclear. CDR3 length: 12 amino acids. CDR1 is SQVTM and CDR2 is ANQGSEA in the germline V gene. The germline V and J ends were trimmed by 3 bases and 7 bases, with 12 bases remaining between them. CDR3 in DNA: TGCAGCGTTGACAGATGGGAAGGTGAAGCTTTCTTT. Its protein is CSVDRWEGEAFF.

This chain uses TRBV27 with TRBJ2-1, with D perhaps matching TRBD2 (6 bases). V was pared by 3 bases and J by 6 bases, with 12 bases between. The length of the CDR3 is 14 residues. CDR1 and CDR2 (germline): MNHEY, SMNVEV (reference sequence). The CDR3 DNA follows: TGTGCCAGCAGTTTTGGTGGAGGGAGCAATGAGCAGTTCTTC. Its translation: CASSFGGGSNEQFF.

This clone occurred once. V and J are TRBV21-1 and TRBJ1-2. TRBV21-1 is reported as a pseudogene. The CDR3 runs to 11 residues. The CDR3 DNA is TGTGCCAGCAGCAAAGGGGGTGGCTACACCTTC. This gives the protein CASSKGGGYTF.

V usage is TRBV27 and J usage is TRBJ2-3; 7 bases map to TRBD1. Trimming cost V 6 bases and J 2 bases; bases outside gene matches: 8. The CDR3 has 15 amino acids. Germline assignment: CDR1 MNHEY and CDR2 SMNVEV (reference sequence). This chain's CDR3 is CASRGWTGPTDTQYF. The CDR3 DNA reads TGTGCCAGCAGGGGTTGGACAGGCCCCACAGATACGCAGTATTTT.

The sample holds a few counts of this clone. The chain is built from TRBV5-4 and TRBJ1-2; TRBD1 agrees at 9 bases. V trimming: 4 bases; J trimming: 8 bases; junction bases outside the gene matches: 6. The germline V gene has CDR1 SGHNT and CDR2 YYREEE (reference sequence). This CDR3 is 13 amino acids long. The CDR3 region has the DNA TGTGCCAGCAGCCGGGACAGGGTAGGAGGCTACACCTTC. Protein product: CASSRDRVGGYTF. Full variable domain (rest looked up from reference TRBV5-4 and TRBJ1-2): ETGVTQSPTHLIKTRGQQVTLRCSSQSGHNTVSWYQQALGQGPQFIFQYYREEENGRGNFPPRFSGLQFPNYSSELNVNALELDDSALYLCASSRDRVGGYTFGSGTRLTVV.